This paragraph covers one TCR beta chain sequence. Antigen: not known. This entry comes from a study of regulatory T cells in long-lasting Graves disease. Study-level results: With persistent disease, TRBV28, TRBJ1-2 and TRBJ2-5 were the favored segments.

Combining iRepertoire HTBI primers with Arm-PCR of CDR3 regions, the authors built TCR beta libraries. TCRdb reprocessed the multiplex PCR reads via MiXCR and lists one record per CDR3 protein. The sample lists around 500,000 distinct CDR3 sequences; about 16% were seen once. Specified time point: newly diagnosed GD, antithyroid drugs for less than 3 months. Making the TCR library involved RNA that had been extracted from PBMCs. Patients with Graves' disease were diagnosed by American Thyroid Association guidelines. The CDR3 is 12 amino acids. The V gene's germline CDR1 is SGHDN and CDR2 FVKESK. Trimming removed 6 bases from V and 6 bases from J, with 12 bases in between. This sample also appeared in a second study, on T cells in Graves' hyperthyroidism and ophthalmopathy.

This receptor was obtained from a woman aged 35-65 years with Graves disease. The chain recombines TRBV14 with TRBJ2-7; D perhaps matches TRBD2 (6 bases). The specimen was peripheral blood mononuclear cells (PBMCs), collected at new diagnosis, from a patient treated with antithyroid drugs. CDR3 sequence: CASRGGASEQYF. Here the CDR3 DNA reads TGTGCCAGCAGGGGAGGAGCAAGCGAGCAGTACTTC. Supplemented by reference TRBV14 and TRBJ2-7, the full variable domain reads EAGVTQFPSHSVIEKGQTVTLRCDPISGHDNLYWYRRVMGKEIKFLLHFVKESKQDESGMPNNRFLAERTGGTYSTLKVQPAELEDSGVYFCASRGGASEQYFGPGTRLTVT.